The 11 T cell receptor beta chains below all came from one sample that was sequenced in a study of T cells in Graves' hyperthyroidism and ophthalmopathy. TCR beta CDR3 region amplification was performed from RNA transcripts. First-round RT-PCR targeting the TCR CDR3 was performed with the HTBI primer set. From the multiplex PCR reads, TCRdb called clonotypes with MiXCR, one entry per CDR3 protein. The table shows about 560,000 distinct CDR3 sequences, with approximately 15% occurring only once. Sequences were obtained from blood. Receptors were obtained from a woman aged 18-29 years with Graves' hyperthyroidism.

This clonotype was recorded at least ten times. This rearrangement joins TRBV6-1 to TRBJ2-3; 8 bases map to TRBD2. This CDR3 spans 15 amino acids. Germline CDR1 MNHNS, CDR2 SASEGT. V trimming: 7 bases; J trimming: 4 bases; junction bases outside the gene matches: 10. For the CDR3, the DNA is TGTGCCAGCATAACAAGCGGGAGTTTAGCAGATACGCAGTATTTT. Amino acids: CASITSGSLADTQYF.

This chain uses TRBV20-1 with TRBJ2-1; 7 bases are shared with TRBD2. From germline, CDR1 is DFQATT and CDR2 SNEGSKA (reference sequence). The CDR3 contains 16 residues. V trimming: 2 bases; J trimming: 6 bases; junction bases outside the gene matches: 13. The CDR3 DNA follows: TGCAGTGCTAGATCGTCGTGGGCGGGAGTTTTCAATGAGCAGTTCTTC. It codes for CSARSSWAGVFNEQFF.

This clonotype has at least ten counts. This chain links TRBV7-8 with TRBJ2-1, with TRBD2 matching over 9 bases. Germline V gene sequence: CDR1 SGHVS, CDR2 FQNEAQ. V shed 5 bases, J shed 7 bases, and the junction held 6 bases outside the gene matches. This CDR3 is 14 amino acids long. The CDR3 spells CASSIGTSSNEQFF. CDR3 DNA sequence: TGTGCCAGCAGCATCGGGACTAGCTCTAATGAGCAGTTCTTC.

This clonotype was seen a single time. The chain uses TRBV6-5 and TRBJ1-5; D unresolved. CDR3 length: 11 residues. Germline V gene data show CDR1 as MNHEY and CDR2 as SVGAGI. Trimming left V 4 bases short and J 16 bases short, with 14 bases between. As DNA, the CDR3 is TGTGCCAGCAGTTTCCGGGCCTCTTTCCATTTT. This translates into CASSFRASFHF.

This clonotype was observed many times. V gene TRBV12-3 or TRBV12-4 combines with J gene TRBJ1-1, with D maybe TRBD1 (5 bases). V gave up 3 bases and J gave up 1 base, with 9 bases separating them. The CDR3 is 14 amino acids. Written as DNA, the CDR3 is TGTGCCAGCAGTTTTCAGGGTTGGAACACTGAAGCTTTCTTT. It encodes CASSFQGWNTEAFF.

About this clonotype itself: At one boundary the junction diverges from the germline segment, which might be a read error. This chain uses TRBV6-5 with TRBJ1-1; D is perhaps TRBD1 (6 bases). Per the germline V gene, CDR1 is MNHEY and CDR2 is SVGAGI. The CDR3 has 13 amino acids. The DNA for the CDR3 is TGTGCCAGCAGTTACCGGCGGGACACTGAAGTTTTCTTT. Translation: CASSYRRDTEVFF.

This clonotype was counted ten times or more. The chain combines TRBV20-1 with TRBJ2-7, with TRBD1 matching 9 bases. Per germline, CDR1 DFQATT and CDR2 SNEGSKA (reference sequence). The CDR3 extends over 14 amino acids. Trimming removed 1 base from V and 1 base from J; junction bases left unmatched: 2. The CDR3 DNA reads TGCAGTGCTAGAGGGACAGGGGTATCCTACGAGCAGTACTTC. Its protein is CSARGTGVSYEQYF.

The chain's CDR3 is CASREAGELYGYTF. Written as DNA, the CDR3 is TGTGCCAGCAGGGAGGCTGGGGAACTCTATGGCTACACCTTC. The chain combines TRBV6-1 with TRBJ1-2; D uncertain. V was pared by 6 bases and J by 4 bases, with 15 bases between. CDR1 and CDR2 (germline): MNHNS, SASEGT. The CDR3 contains 14 residues.

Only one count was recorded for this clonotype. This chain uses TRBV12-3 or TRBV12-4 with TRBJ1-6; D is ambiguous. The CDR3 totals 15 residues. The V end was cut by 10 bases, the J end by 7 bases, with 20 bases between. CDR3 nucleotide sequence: TGTGCCAACAAATCTAGAGAGGGAGAAAATTCACCCCTCCACTTT. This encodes CANKSREGENSPLHF.

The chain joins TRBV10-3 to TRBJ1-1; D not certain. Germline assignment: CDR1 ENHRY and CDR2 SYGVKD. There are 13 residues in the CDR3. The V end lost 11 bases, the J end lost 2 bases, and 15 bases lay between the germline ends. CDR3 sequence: CAVTTSGNTEAFF. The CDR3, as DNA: TGTGCCGTAACAACCTCGGGAAACACTGAAGCTTTCTTT.

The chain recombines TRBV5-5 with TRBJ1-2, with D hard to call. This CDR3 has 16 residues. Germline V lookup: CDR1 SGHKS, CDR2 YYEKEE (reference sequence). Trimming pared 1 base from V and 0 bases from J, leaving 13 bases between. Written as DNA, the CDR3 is TGTGCCAGCAGCTTGCTTTTTGACGGCTCTAACTATGGCTACACCTTC. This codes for CASSLLFDGSNYGYTF.